Following are 6 T cell receptor beta chains from one sample sequenced in a study of blood T cell repertoires in COVID-19. Only in-frame clones appear in the TCRdb table, and some are missing; sequencing was by immunoSEQ multiplex PCR. The table records 200,000 to 250,000 clones, 70% to 85% of them present only once. Material for sequencing was PBMCs or T cells enriched from blood (not recorded which). These receptors were obtained from a man aged 55 to 70 who had recovered from COVID-19.

The chain has TRBV18 and TRBJ2-3, with 12 bases that match TRBD2. The CDR3 totals 19 residues. CDR1 is KGHSH, CDR2 LQKENI, per germline. J gave up 0 bases and V 2 bases, and 9 bases lay outside the gene matches. The CDR3 nucleotides read TGTGCCAGCTCACCAACGAGACTAGCGGGGGACTATAGCACAGATACGCAGTATTTT. This sequence encodes CASSPTRLAGDYSTDTQYF.

The chain combines TRBV3-1 (or the pseudogene TRBV3-2) with TRBJ1-6, with 9 nucleotides matching TRBD1. Germline trimming cut 1 base from V and 8 bases from J; bases unmatched to any gene: 6. CDR3 length equals 16 residues. CDR1 and CDR2 (germline): LGHDT, YNNKEL (reference sequence). The CDR3 bases are TGTGCCAGCAGCCAAGGGGGGGGGACAGGGTATTCACCCCTCCACTTT. This encodes CASSQGGGTGYSPLHF.

This clone was picked up one time. V usage is TRBV4-2 and J usage is TRBJ1-2; D is undetermined. CDR3 length: 12 amino acids. Looked up from germline, CDR1 is LGHNA and CDR2 is YNFKEQ. Trimming took off 2 bases at V and 8 bases at J, with 9 bases between the two ends. Written as DNA, the CDR3 is TGTGCCAGCAGCCAAAAAGTCGGGGGCTACACCTTC. Protein: CASSQKVGGYTF.

The chain employs TRBV5-1 and TRBJ1-6, with a tentative D call TRBD1 (6 bases). V shed 0 bases and J shed 14 bases, with 21 bases lying between them. The CDR3 has 16 residues. Germline V gene lookup returns CDR1 SGHRS and CDR2 YFSETQ. CDR3 sequence (DNA): TGCGCCAGCAGCTTGGCCCGTACAGGGCCTGAGGGAGCCCTCCACTTT. This encodes CASSLARTGPEGALHF.

This clone was found once. In nucleotides, the CDR3 is TGTGCCAGCAGTCAAGGAAATCAGGGACAGCTATATGGCTACACCTTC. Translated: CASSQGNQGQLYGYTF. The chain uses TRBV6-1 and TRBJ1-2, with 7 bases fitting TRBD1. In germline, CDR1 is MNHNS, CDR2 SASEGT. The CDR3 covers 16 residues. V trimming: 5 bases; J trimming: 5 bases; junction bases outside the gene matches: 14.

This clone appeared a few times. This chain connects TRBV19 to TRBJ1-1; a weak D match, TRBD1 (5 bases). The V and J ends lost 3 bases and 5 bases respectively, with 16 bases between them. Germline V gives CDR1 LNHDA, CDR2 SQIVND (reference sequence). This CDR3 spans 15 amino acids. As DNA, the CDR3 is TGTGCCAGTAGTATCCCTGGGGCCGACTGGACTGAAGCTTTCTTT. Amino acid sequence: CASSIPGADWTEAFF.